What follows is one T cell receptor beta chain and its context. There is no known antigen for this receptor. No much larger clone exists at a distance of one base, and base qualities are not known. These data belong to a study of identifying expanded T cells in peripheral blood (dated by TCRdb to about 2019). Study-wide context: Technical replicates were generated by sequencing separate aliquots of the same genomic DNA pool, with four replicates compared pairwise.

The germline V gene yields SGHTA for CDR1 and FQGNSA for CDR2. The junction carries 15 bases between V and J, which are trimmed by 5 bases and 5 bases respectively. The CDR3 holds 14 amino acids from the cysteine to the phenylalanine. Here the CDR3 DNA is all that survives: 42 bases in frame from base 1. The paper as a whole reports these results and caveats: The authors expected that biological variance in healthy repertoires might rise further over much longer intervals, such as months to years. The beta-binomial model significantly reduced the number of clones called differentially abundant and the false-positive rate across all healthy-donor time intervals. Between technical replicates the binomial model flagged around 1.2 differentially abundant clones, whereas over roughly two weeks the binomial model flagged about 16.4 and over roughly 4 weeks approximately 20. Variance in clone template counts between roughly two-week samples significantly increased with total template count across all healthy donors.

The immunoSEQ Assay, which relies on bias-controlled multiplex PCR amplification of genomic DNA, was used to profile TCRbeta CDR3 regions. The source study handled its data this way. The absolute abundance of each unique TCRbeta CDR3 region was quantified after sequences were collapsed and filtered. Two models were used to test differential abundance: a binomial model (Fisher-equivalent) and a beta-binomial model that adds time-dependent variance fitted from healthy donors. Clones with fewer than 5 combined templates were removed, and a clone was called differentially abundant if the clone's Benjamini-Hochberg FDR was below 0.01. The form v = (b*log(k)+a)^2 was used to model beta-binomial variance as a function of total template count across the two samples. TCRdb's version of the immuneACCESS table is confined to in-frame rearrangements and falls short of the full clone set. An unresolved V gene accounts for under half of the shortfall where checked; the remainder is of unknown origin. For V, J and clone size, that table is used; D and trimming come from the DNA. For this sample the table gives approximately 92,000 clones, of which around 83% were detected only once. In total, the top ten clones hold 4% to 5.5% of the sample.

During the collection period, no immune events, such as infections, were documented for the healthy donors. To calibrate time-dependent variance in a beta-binomial model of T-cell clone differential abundance, blood repertoires from healthy donors were used as a training cohort. The training cohort comprised 10 healthy donors, 3 female and 7 male. An age range of about 29 to 70 years, with an average of around 44 years, was recorded for the donors. Whole blood, obtained from a commercial supplier, was collected from each healthy donor at three time points spaced roughly 14 days apart. For immunosequencing, genomic DNA was extracted from unsorted whole blood.

The sequence links TRBV7-2 to TRBJ2-5; TRBD2 is perhaps the D gene, given 5 matching bases. This TCR was recovered from a person aged 18 to 75 in good health. The sample taken for sequencing was blood. The CDR3 is CASSPAALTETQYF. Read as DNA, the sequence is TGTGCCAGCAGCCCAGCGGCATTAACGGAGACCCAGTACTTC.